The 19 T cell receptor beta chains presented below share a single source sample, sequenced in a study of T cell responses to AZD1222 COVID-19 vaccine. Sequencing was performed with immunoSEQ multiplex PCR; in TCRdb, only in-frame clones are kept and a portion is missing. The data show around 140,000 clones, 85% to 95% seen once. The source material was peripheral blood, sampled after recovery from COVID-19. These receptor sequences come from an adult who had recovered from COVID-19.

The chain employs TRBV3-1 (or the pseudogene TRBV3-2) and TRBJ2-1, with 8 bases fitting TRBD2. Germline CDR1 and CDR2: LGHDT and YNNKEL (reference sequence). Unmatched junction bases numbered 21, after V lost 1 base and J lost 10 bases. The CDR3 has 19 residues. CDR3 nucleotide sequence: TGTGCCAGCAGCCAAGGAGGAGCGGGAGAGTTCTTATATTCACGGGAGCAGTTCTTC. Translation gives CASSQGGAGEFLYSREQFF.

The chain joins TRBV11-2 to TRBJ1-4, with TRBD1 matching 9 bases. Trimming took 3 bases from V and 7 from J; bases not matched to a gene: 12. The CDR3 has 17 residues. From germline, CDR1 is SGHAT and CDR2 FQNNGV. The CDR3 reads CASSFVGQGTSSEKLFF. CDR3 coding DNA: TGTGCCAGCAGCTTTGTTGGACAGGGGACATCATCTGAAAAACTGTTTTTT.

This chain uses TRBV5-6 with TRBJ2-7; D might be TRBD2 (5 bases). Trimming took off 0 bases at V and 7 bases at J, with 23 bases between the two ends. The CDR3 consists of 17 residues. CDR1 SGHDT and CDR2 YYEEEE come from the germline V gene. The CDR3 DNA reads as TGTGCCAGCAGCTTGGTAGCCGTGAGGCTACCCCCGGGGGAGCAGTACTTC. Protein sequence: CASSLVAVRLPPGEQYF.

In this sample, this clone turned up once. This chain joins TRBV7-2 and TRBJ1-5; tentative D call: TRBD1 (5 bases). CDR3 length: 16 amino acids. V dropped 1 base and J dropped 1 base, with 11 bases sitting between them. Germline CDR1 reads SGHTA; CDR2 reads FQGNSA. CDR3 protein: CASSLVGGGSNQPQHF. CDR3 nucleotide sequence: TGTGCCAGCAGCTTAGTGGGGGGTGGAAGCAATCAGCCCCAGCATTTT.

V is TRBV28 and J is TRBJ2-7; 13 positions match TRBD2. Germline values: CDR1 MDHEN, CDR2 SYDVKM. The ends lost 5 bases at V and 7 bases at J; junction bases unmatched: 17. CDR3 length: 18 amino acids. The CDR3 loop is CASSEPPIGTSGKGEQYF. The CDR3 bases are TGTGCCAGCAGTGAACCCCCGATCGGGACTAGCGGGAAAGGTGAGCAGTACTTC.

In its sample, this clone was seen a few times. The same CDR3 can be traced to other DNA sequences in this sample. This chain links TRBV2 with TRBJ1-5, with D unresolved. V was clipped by 6 bases and J by 3 bases, with 6 bases between them. Germline CDR1 is SNHLY and CDR2 is FYNNEI. This CDR3 contains 12 residues. The chain's CDR3 is CASRPPNQPQHF. CDR3 bases: TGTGCCAGCAGACCCCCCAATCAGCCCCAGCATTTT.

The chain employs TRBV5-8 and TRBJ1-4; no clear D. The length of the CDR3 is 14 residues. Germline loops: CDR1 SGHTS, CDR2 YDEGEE. V lost 0 bases to trimming and J lost 3 bases, with 6 bases between them. The CDR3 spells CASSLGFANEKLFF. The CDR3 nucleotides read TGTGCCAGCAGCTTGGGGTTTGCTAATGAAAAACTGTTTTTT.

Here the CDR3 DNA reads TGTGCCAGCAGCGGGGGCCGAAATTCACCCCTCCACTTT. Translated, it gives CASSGGRNSPLHF. The chain is built from TRBV6-4 and TRBJ1-6, with D possibly matching TRBD1 (6 bases). With 6 bases removed from V and 7 bases from J, the gap between germline ends came to 10 bases. The V gene's germline CDR1 is MRHNA and CDR2 SNTAGT. The CDR3 runs 13 residues.

The V and J genes are TRBV24-1 and TRBJ1-2; 9 bases are a match to TRBD1. V lost 4 bases to trimming and J lost 4 bases; unmatched junction nucleotides: 12. Germline CDR1 and CDR2: KGHDR and SFDVKD. This CDR3 has 17 amino acids. The CDR3 DNA is TGTGCCACCAGTGACCCGAGTCGACAGGGGGGAAGCTATGGCTACACCTTC. This encodes CATSDPSRQGGSYGYTF.

The chain uses TRBV19 and TRBJ1-3, with D possibly matching TRBD1 (5 bases). The germline V gene encodes CDR1 LNHDA and CDR2 SQIVND (reference sequence). The V gene lost 5 bases and the J gene lost 2 bases, with 13 bases spanning the gap. There are 15 residues in the CDR3. CDR3 nucleotides: TGTGCCAGTAGTGCGGTTGACAGTACTGGAAACACCATATATTTT. It encodes CASSAVDSTGNTIYF. The whole variable domain, remainder taken from reference TRBV19 and TRBJ1-3, is DGGITQSPKYLFRKEGQNVTLSCEQNLNHDAMYWYRQDPGQGLRLIYYSQIVNDFQKGDIAEGYSVSREKKESFPLTVTSAQKNPTAFYLCASSAVDSTGNTIYFGEGSWLTVV.

The chain combines TRBV29-1 with TRBJ1-1; perhaps TRBD1 as D (5 bases). The CDR3 extends over 14 amino acids. Per germline, CDR1 SQVTM and CDR2 ANQGSEA. V was trimmed by 6 bases and J by 0 bases, leaving 14 bases between them. CDR3 nucleotide sequence: TGCAGCGTAACGGGGACGGTCATGAACACTGAAGCTTTCTTT. The encoded protein is CSVTGTVMNTEAFF.

J is TRBJ2-1 and V is TRBV5-1, with 13 bases that match TRBD2. The CDR3 has 15 amino acids. Germline CDR1 reads SGHRS; CDR2 reads YFSETQ. V shed 0 bases, J shed 8 bases, and the junction held 2 bases outside the gene matches. The DNA for the CDR3 is TGCGCCAGCAGCTTGGGAGGACTAGCGGGAGATGAGCAGTTCTTC. Protein sequence: CASSLGGLAGDEQFF.

This sequence joins TRBV9 and TRBJ2-1; D may be TRBD2 (6 bases). Germline CDR1 is SGDLS and CDR2 is YYNGEE. Trimming shortened V by 2 bases and J by 4 bases, and 13 bases separated the two germline ends. The CDR3 length is 15 residues. The CDR3 region is CASSVSQRVYNEQFF. As DNA, the CDR3 is TGTGCCAGCAGCGTGTCCCAGCGGGTTTACAATGAGCAGTTCTTC. The full variable domain, in which reference TRBV9 and TRBJ2-1 provide the parts outside the CDR3, is DSGVTQTPKHLITATGQRVTLRCSPRSGDLSVYWYQQSLDQGLQFLIQYYNGEERAKGNILERFSAQQFPDLHSELNLSSLELGDSALYFCASSVSQRVYNEQFFGPGTRLTVL.

In regard to this clone: The CDR3 end shows no conserved phenylalanine or tryptophan, and so a read error is likely. It is unclear where the CDR3 begins or ends on the DNA, so no DNA is shown, and the CDR3 is as TCRdb lists it. The rearrangement uses TRBV19 and TRBJ2-7; TRBD1 is the table's D call and was not checked against the DNA. The CDR3 is made up of 10 amino acids, end residues included. Germline CDR1 and CDR2: LNHDA and SQIVND (reference sequence). CDR3 residues: CASARPDSLR.

V usage is TRBV3-1 (or the pseudogene TRBV3-2) and J usage is TRBJ1-1, with D perhaps matching TRBD1 (6 bases). CDR1 and CDR2 (germline): LGHDT, YNNKEL (reference sequence). V shed 4 bases and J shed 7 bases, with 10 bases lying between them. There are 12 residues in the CDR3. DNA for the CDR3: TGTGCCAGCAGCCCTGGGACACGTGAAGCTTTCTTT. It encodes CASSPGTREAFF.

The chain combines TRBV5-1 with TRBJ1-1; the D gene is possibly TRBD1 (6 bases). The CDR3 contains 12 residues. V lost 5 bases and J lost 8, with 13 bases in between. Germline V CDR1 and CDR2: SGHRS, YFSETQ. The CDR3 DNA follows: TGCGCCAGCAGTTCCACAGGGACCGAAGCTTTCTTT. Translation: CASSSTGTEAFF.

The chain uses TRBV28 and TRBJ2-7; 8 nucleotides agree with TRBD2. Trimming took 1 base from V and 5 from J; bases not matched to a gene: 4. The germline V gene has CDR1 MDHEN and CDR2 SYDVKM. The CDR3 contains 14 residues. The DNA for the CDR3 is TGTGCCAGCAGTTTATCAGCGGGAGACCACGAGCAGTACTTC. This translates into CASSLSAGDHEQYF.

The chain couples TRBV2 to TRBJ2-7, with 10 bases identical to TRBD1. From germline, CDR1 is SNHLY and CDR2 FYNNEI. This CDR3 has 16 amino acids. The J segment lost 4 bases and the V segment lost 6 bases, leaving 12 bases of the junction unmatched. CDR3 sequence reads: CASRPPDRGLGYEQYF. CDR3 coding DNA: TGTGCCAGCAGGCCACCCGACAGGGGGCTAGGATACGAGCAGTACTTC.

The chain links TRBV6-2 or TRBV6-3 to TRBJ2-3, with TRBD2 identical over 11 bases. Trimming cost V 2 bases and J 5 bases; bases outside gene matches: 9. CDR3 length: 17 amino acids. Per germline, CDR1 MNHEY and CDR2 SVGEGT. CDR3 coding DNA: TGTGCCAGCAGTTACGAGGGTAGCGGGAGGGCGGAAGATACGCAGTATTTT. Protein: CASSYEGSGRAEDTQYF.